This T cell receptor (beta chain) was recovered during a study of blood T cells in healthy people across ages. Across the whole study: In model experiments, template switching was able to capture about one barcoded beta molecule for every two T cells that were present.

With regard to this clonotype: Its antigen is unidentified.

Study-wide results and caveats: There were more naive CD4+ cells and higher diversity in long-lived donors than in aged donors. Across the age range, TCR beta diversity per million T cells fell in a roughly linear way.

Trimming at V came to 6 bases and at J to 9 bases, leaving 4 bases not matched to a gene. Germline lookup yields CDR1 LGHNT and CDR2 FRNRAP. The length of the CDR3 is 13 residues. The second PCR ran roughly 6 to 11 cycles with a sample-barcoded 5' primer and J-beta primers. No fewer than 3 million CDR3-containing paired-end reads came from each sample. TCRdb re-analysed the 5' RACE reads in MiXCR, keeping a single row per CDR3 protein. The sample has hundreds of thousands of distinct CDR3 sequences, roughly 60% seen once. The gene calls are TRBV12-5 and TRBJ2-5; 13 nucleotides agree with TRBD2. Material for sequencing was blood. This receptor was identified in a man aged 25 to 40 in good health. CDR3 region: CASGLTSGGAQYF. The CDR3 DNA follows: TGTGCTAGTGGCCTCACTAGCGGGGGGGCCCAGTACTTC.